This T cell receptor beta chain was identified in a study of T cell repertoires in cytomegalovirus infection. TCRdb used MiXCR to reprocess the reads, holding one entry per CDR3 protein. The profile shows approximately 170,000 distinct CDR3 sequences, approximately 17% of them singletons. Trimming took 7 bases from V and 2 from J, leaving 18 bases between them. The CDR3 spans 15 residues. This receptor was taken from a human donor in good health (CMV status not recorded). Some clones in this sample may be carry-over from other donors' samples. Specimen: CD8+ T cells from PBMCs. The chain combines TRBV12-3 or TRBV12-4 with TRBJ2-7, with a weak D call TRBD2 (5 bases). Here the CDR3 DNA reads TGTGCCAGCACTCTACGCGCGGGCACTGCCTACGAGCAGTACTTC. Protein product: CASTLRAGTAYEQYF.